The 2 T cell receptor beta chains in this list originate from one sample, sequenced in a study of CXCR3-negative and CXCR3-positive naive CD8 T cells. Study-wide results and limits: Naive cells positive for CXCR3 carried more hydrophobic TRB CDR3s than CXCR3-negative ones.

The libraries of TRB cDNA were prepared using 5' RACE with UMI labels. With the 5' RACE reads reprocessed, TCRdb shows one record per CDR3 protein and no DNA. The sample's table shows more than 75,000 distinct CDR3 sequences. For these TCRs, the target antigens are not known. The sequencing input was naive CXCR3+ CD8+ T cells from blood. Sample subset: CD45RO-CCR7+CD27+CD95- naive CD8+ T cells expressing CXCR3 (TNR3+). These receptors were taken from a human donor in good health. Some clones in this sample may be carry-over from other donors' samples.

The chain has TRBV12-3 or TRBV12-4 and TRBJ2-2. This CDR3 region has 12 residues. The CDR3 here is CASSLSAGELFF.

The V gene is TRBV9, the J gene TRBJ2-7; the D gene TCRdb calls, TRBD1, cannot be checked with no DNA. Germline V gene lookup returns CDR1 SGDLS and CDR2 YYNGEE. The CDR3 covers 15 residues. CDR3 sequence reads: CASSAGQGGGYEQYF.